This T cell receptor beta chain was recovered during a study of T-cell reconstitution after alpha-beta-depleted transplantation in children. V trimming: 4 bases; J trimming: 6 bases; junction bases outside the gene matches: 8. Germline CDR1 LGHNA, CDR2 YNFKEQ. The CDR3 has 16 amino acids. This clonotype came up a few times. A library of TCRbeta sequences, prepared with unique molecular identifiers, was generated. TCRdb re-derived calls from the PCR reads in MiXCR, one entry per CDR3 protein. This sample has more than 85,000 distinct CDR3 sequences, with about 5.6% found just once. This sequence was found in a female patient aged 2-10 years who had a stem cell transplant for Fanconi anemia, so the T cells may come from the graft donor. Sequencing was performed on PBMCs, mostly from graft donor cells, taken 60 days after TCRalphabeta/CD19-depleted stem cell transplant. This chain connects TRBV4-2 to TRBJ2-1, with TRBD2 identical over 11 bases. CDR3 residues: CASSPLFSGGVNEQFF. The CDR3, as DNA: TGTGCCAGCAGCCCGCTCTTTAGCGGGGGGGTCAATGAGCAGTTCTTC.